This T cell receptor (beta chain) was observed in a study of T cell changes during pregnancy in multiple sclerosis. A few counts support this clone. V was cut by 3 bases and J by 13 bases, with 15 bases left in between. This CDR3 region has 13 residues. Germline V gene sequence: CDR1 SGHDN, CDR2 FVKESK. The table came from immunoSEQ multiplex PCR; TCRdb's copy has only in-frame clones and leaves some out. The sample has about 40,000 clones, less than 95% seen once; the top ten hold 1.5% to 2%. V gene TRBV14 combines with J gene TRBJ1-4; D is perhaps TRBD1 (5 bases). This specimen was peripheral blood, taken in the third trimester of pregnancy. The sequence derives from a female donor with multiple sclerosis, enrolled in a pregnancy study. This CDR3 reads CASSQAGPARLFF. The CDR3 coding sequence is TGTGCCAGCAGCCAGGCAGGGCCTGCGAGACTGTTTTTT.